This paragraph reports one T cell receptor (beta chain). Its specificity is unknown. This entry comes from a study of T cell repertoires in cytomegalovirus infection. Across the whole study: Public TCR beta signature analysis indicated the presence of both CMV infection and matching HLA type. General study findings and limits: The study identified carriers of CMV plus the relevant HLA from cumulative public TCR beta family frequency. CMV-specific HLA-C-restricted TCR beta clonotypes dominated the ex vivo response.

TCRdb used MiXCR to reprocess the reads, holding one entry per CDR3 protein. This table has some 110,000 distinct CDR3 sequences, around 30% appearing once. This CDR3 is 12 amino acids long. V was trimmed by 5 bases and J by 5 bases, leaving 9 bases between them. Germline values: CDR1 SGHVT, CDR2 SQSDAQ. This sample comprised CD8+ T cells from cultured PBMCs, obtained from culture after CMV antigen stimulation. The chain carries TRBV7-4 and TRBJ2-5, with D hard to call. This receptor was obtained from a human donor in good health (CMV status not recorded). Some clones in this sample may be carry-over from other donors' samples. The CDR3 DNA is TGTGCCAGCAGCCTCAGCATCGAGACCCAGTACTTC. Translated, it gives CASSLSIETQYF.